The 2 T cell receptor beta chains given below trace back to one sample, sequenced in a study of cytomegalovirus exposure and HLA in healthy donors. In the PCR, 60 Vbeta and 13 Jbeta primers were used. Sequencing was performed with immunoSEQ multiplex PCR; in TCRdb, only in-frame clones are kept and a portion is missing. The table includes fewer than 200,000 clones, more than 80% detected once. The sample comprised PBMCs. These TCRs come from a woman aged 18-35 years in good health and CMV-seropositive.

This clone occurred a few times. The chain combines TRBV4-2 with TRBJ2-3; TRBD2 matches 12 bases. J gave up 0 bases and V 4 bases, and 11 bases lay outside the gene matches. This CDR3 contains 19 residues. Germline lookup yields CDR1 LGHNA and CDR2 YNFKEQ. The CDR3 coding sequence is TGTGCCAGCAGCCCTCACCCTAGCGGGGGGGTCCTTAGCACAGATACGCAGTATTTT. Encoded protein: CASSPHPSGGVLSTDTQYF.

This chain connects TRBV4-2 to TRBJ1-1; 8 bases fit TRBD1. Per the germline V gene, CDR1 is LGHNA and CDR2 is YNFKEQ. The CDR3 consists of 17 residues. The V gene end was trimmed by 0 bases and the J gene end by 3 bases; junction bases not matched to a gene: 9. In DNA, the CDR3 is TGTGCCAGCAGCCAAGAAGACGGCAGGGGGCGGTACACTGAAGCTTTCTTT. Translating it yields CASSQEDGRGRYTEAFF.